Given below is one TCR beta chain in context. Its antigen is still unknown. This sample is drawn from a study of type 1 regulatory T cells. Study summary: T-allo10 is an in vitro-generated, Tr1-enriched CD4 T cell product specific for alloantigen.

Study conclusions and caveats: Compared with non-type 1 regulatory T cells, type 1 regulatory T cells showed a more restricted TCR repertoire.

TCRdb independently ran MiXCR on the reads; one entry per CDR3 protein. The data contain 63,000 or so distinct CDR3 sequences, just under 50% of them singletons. V was clipped by 3 bases and J by 3 bases; unmatched bases: 12. Germline V lookup: CDR1 DFQATT, CDR2 SNEGSKA (reference sequence). The CDR3 spans 17 residues. The rearrangement joins TRBV20-1 to TRBJ2-3, with TRBD2 matching 10 bases. Sequencing used cultured non-Tr1 T cells, either the whole culture or a sorted T cell fraction (not recorded which). The receptor was isolated from a human donor in good health. CDR3 loop: CSASDWTAGGRTDTQYF. The CDR3 DNA reads as TGCAGTGCTAGTGATTGGACAGCGGGGGGGCGTACAGATACGCAGTATTTT.